Presented here are 23 T cell receptor beta chains from one specimen sequenced in a study of OX40 agonist ivuxolimab in advanced cancers. Sequencing was performed with immunoSEQ multiplex PCR; in TCRdb, only in-frame clones are kept and a portion is missing. This sample has nearly 45,000 clones, with roughly 90% found just once. Sequenced material: CD4+ or CD8+ T cells sorted from blood, taken in a trial of the OX40 agonist ivuxolimab. These receptors originate from an adult with an advanced solid tumor such as melanoma, head and neck, liver or kidney cancer.

The chain links TRBV2 to TRBJ2-1, with unresolved D. The V gene lost 6 bases and the J gene lost 0 bases, with 15 bases spanning the gap. CDR1 and CDR2 from the germline V gene are SNHLY and FYNNEI. The CDR3 contains 16 residues. CDR3 sequence: CASSGTDRISYNEQFF. The CDR3 region has the DNA TGTGCCAGCAGCGGAACCGACCGAATCTCCTACAATGAGCAGTTCTTC.

J is TRBJ2-5 and V is TRBV7-9, with 10 bases lining up with TRBD1. The CDR3 loop spans 17 amino acids. Germline values: CDR1 SEHNR, CDR2 FQNEAQ (reference sequence). Trimming at V came to 4 bases and at J to 2 bases, leaving 10 bases not matched to a gene. For the CDR3, the DNA is TGTGCCAGCAGCTCTAACACCGGGACAGGGGTGCAAGAGACCCAGTACTTC. It is translated as CASSSNTGTGVQETQYF.

The chain uses TRBV4-2 and TRBJ2-3; a weak D match, TRBD2 (6 bases). Germline V lookup: CDR1 LGHNA, CDR2 YNFKEQ. The CDR3 runs to 15 residues. V lost 4 bases and J lost 1, with 12 bases in between. CDR3 bases: TGTGCCAGCAGCCCACTAGCTTACGGCACAGATACGCAGTATTTT. Its protein is CASSPLAYGTDTQYF.

This rearrangement joins TRBV4-1 to TRBJ1-3, with D maybe TRBD1 (6 bases). The V end was cut by 3 bases, the J end by 7 bases, with 13 bases between. The CDR3 has 14 amino acids. Germline V gene data show CDR1 as MGHRA and CDR2 as YSYEKL. CDR3 loop: CASSHPRGFNTIYF. CDR3 DNA: TGCGCCAGCAGCCACCCCAGGGGCTTCAACACCATATATTTT.

The rearrangement links TRBV5-1 to TRBJ1-2; maybe TRBD1 (6 bases). The germline V gene has CDR1 SGHRS and CDR2 YFSETQ. V was clipped by 6 bases and J by 3 bases, with 15 bases between them. The CDR3 is 14 residues long. In DNA, the CDR3 is TGCGCCAGCATAAGGGGGGACCGATACTATGGCTACACCTTC. This translates into CASIRGDRYYGYTF.

This chain uses TRBV21-1 with TRBJ2-1; the table's D call, TRBD1, was not checked against the DNA. TRBV21-1 is a pseudogene segment. This CDR3 contains 11 residues. In nucleotides, the CDR3 is TGTGCCAGCAGCAGTGGACAGGTTCAGTTCTTC. Amino acid sequence: CASSSGQVQFF.

The chain combines TRBV2 with TRBJ1-6; 7 bases line up with TRBD1. Trimming took 7 bases from V and 6 from J; bases not matched to a gene: 6. The germline gives CDR1 SNHLY, CDR2 FYNNEI. The CDR3 has 14 amino acids. CDR3 DNA sequence: TGTGCCAGCAATACGGGACAGCCTAATTCACCCCTCCACTTT. The encoded protein is CASNTGQPNSPLHF.

The V gene is TRBV27, the J gene TRBJ1-6; 8 bases agree with TRBD1. Germline V gene data show CDR1 as MNHEY and CDR2 as SMNVEV (reference sequence). Trimming removed 6 bases from V and 7 bases from J; junction bases left unmatched: 11. The CDR3 totals 16 residues. The CDR3 protein is CASRIYSTGGNSPLHF. The DNA of the CDR3 is TGTGCCAGCAGAATCTACTCTACAGGGGGAAATTCACCCCTCCACTTT.

The V gene is TRBV6-5, the J gene TRBJ1-2; 8 bases map to TRBD1. CDR1 and CDR2 (germline): MNHEY, SVGAGI. The CDR3 contains 14 residues. V gave up 5 bases and J gave up 9 bases; unmatched junction bases: 11. CDR3 DNA sequence: TGTGCCAGCAGTCGACAGGGGTACTATAAAAGCTACACCTTC. This translates into CASSRQGYYKSYTF.

In its sample, this clone was seen once. This rearrangement joins TRBV4-1 to TRBJ2-5; a possible D gene is TRBD1 (6 bases). The germline V gene encodes CDR1 MGHRA and CDR2 YSYEKL. Trimming cost V 4 bases and J 5 bases, with 20 bases left between them. The CDR3 is 16 amino acids. CDR3 residues: CASSPGVQGTGETQYF. The CDR3 coding sequence is TGCGCCAGCAGCCCAGGGGTCCAGGGGACGGGGGAGACCCAGTACTTC.

The genes are TRBV7-8 and TRBJ2-5, with 7 bases aligning to TRBD2. From germline, CDR1 is SGHVS and CDR2 FQNEAQ. The CDR3 consists of 15 residues. Trimming cost V 5 bases and J 0 bases; bases outside gene matches: 6. As DNA, the CDR3 is TGTGCCAGCAGCCTCCTAGCGGAGTACCAAGAGACCCAGTACTTC. Protein product: CASSLLAEYQETQYF.

The chain combines TRBV7-9 with TRBJ2-3, with 7 bases matching TRBD1. The germline V gene encodes CDR1 SEHNR and CDR2 FQNEAQ (reference sequence). The CDR3 covers 14 residues. V lost 5 bases to trimming and J lost 8 bases; unmatched junction nucleotides: 10. The CDR3: CASSQGQIGSTQYF. The CDR3 nucleotides read TGTGCCAGCAGCCAGGGACAGATTGGGTCTACGCAGTATTTT.

This clone has just one count. The rearrangement uses TRBV4-1 and TRBJ2-5; D remains unclear. The DNA end favors TRBJ2-7, so the J call may be wrong. CDR1 and CDR2 from the germline V gene are MGHRA and YSYEKL. The CDR3 runs to 14 residues. The CDR3 here is CASSQVSSVYEQYF. DNA of the CDR3: TGCGCCAGCAGCCAAGTTTCCAGCGTCTACGAGCAGTACTTC.

The chain is built from TRBV25-1 and TRBJ2-5; maybe TRBD1 (5 bases). V shed 10 bases and J shed 5 bases, with 17 bases lying between them. The CDR3 contains 13 residues. Germline V gene lookup returns CDR1 MGHDK and CDR2 SYGVNS. CDR3 sequence (DNA): TGTGCCACCTCAGTGGGGCCTAGGGAGACCCAGTACTTC. It translates to CATSVGPRETQYF. The full variable domain, in which reference TRBV25-1 and TRBJ2-5 provide the parts outside the CDR3, is EADIYQTPRYLVIGTGKKITLECSQTMGHDKMYWYQQDPGMELHLIHYSYGVNSTEKGDLSSESTVSRIRTEHFPLTLESARPSHTSQYLCATSVGPRETQYFGPGTRLLVL.

In this sample, this clone turned up once. This chain joins TRBV6-1 and TRBJ2-3, with D hard to call. V gave up 2 bases and J gave up 6 bases, with 18 bases separating them. The CDR3 is 16 amino acids. Germline CDR1 MNHNS, CDR2 SASEGT. CDR3 in amino acids: CASSESVGSTMDTQYF. As DNA, the CDR3 is TGTGCCAGCAGTGAATCAGTTGGCAGTACAATGGATACGCAGTATTTT.

The chain carries TRBV27 and TRBJ2-7, with D tentatively TRBD1 (8 bases). CDR1 MNHEY and CDR2 SMNVEV come from the germline V gene (reference sequence). The V end lost 7 bases, the J end lost 6 bases, and 16 bases lay between the germline ends. This CDR3 is built from 13 residues. CDR3 residues: CASTLTGGAEQYF. The CDR3 DNA reads TGTGCCAGCACCCTTACAGGGGGGGCCGAGCAGTACTTC.

The chain has TRBV25-1 and TRBJ2-3, with a tentative D call TRBD2 (6 bases). Trimming shortened V by 1 base and J by 4 bases, and 12 bases separated the two germline ends. The V gene's germline CDR1 is MGHDK and CDR2 SYGVNS. The CDR3 sequence is 15 residues long. The CDR3 region is CASSEFKEGADTQYF. CDR3 nucleotides: TGTGCCAGCAGTGAATTTAAGGAGGGCGCAGATACGCAGTATTTT.

The rearrangement uses TRBV14 and TRBJ1-1; D not resolved. CDR3 length equals 16 residues. V was clipped by 3 bases and J by 2 bases, with 16 bases between them. Germline V lookup: CDR1 SGHDN, CDR2 FVKESK. This CDR3 reads CASSHRSNWRNTEAFF. CDR3 nucleotide sequence: TGTGCCAGCAGCCATCGTTCTAACTGGAGAAACACTGAAGCTTTCTTT.

J is TRBJ2-7 and V is TRBV9, with D perhaps TRBD2 (6 bases). The CDR3 totals 14 residues. Looked up from germline, CDR1 is SGDLS and CDR2 is YYNGEE. Trimming took off 1 base at V and 2 bases at J, with 10 bases between the two ends. CDR3 protein: CASSVWDSPYEQYF. The CDR3 DNA reads as TGTGCCAGCAGCGTATGGGACTCGCCCTACGAGCAGTACTTC.

V gene TRBV29-1 combines with J gene TRBJ1-1; D remains unclear. Germline assignment: CDR1 SQVTM and CDR2 ANQGSEA. Trimming left V 4 bases short and J 4 bases short, with 10 bases between. CDR3 length: 12 amino acids. This CDR3 is CSVAHDSTEAFF. The CDR3 DNA sequence: TGCAGCGTTGCACACGATTCCACTGAAGCTTTCTTT.

The chain recombines TRBV7-6 with TRBJ2-1, with D possibly TRBD1 on 5 matching bases. The CDR3 is 13 residues long. The V end was cut by 3 bases, the J end by 7 bases, with 10 bases between. Per the germline V gene, CDR1 is SGHVS and CDR2 is FNYEAQ. The CDR3 reads CASSFSRVNEQFF. The DNA for the CDR3 is TGTGCCAGCAGCTTCAGCAGGGTAAATGAGCAGTTCTTC.

The chain has TRBV20-1 and TRBJ2-7, with 7 positions matching TRBD1. The length of the CDR3 is 11 residues. V shed 6 bases and J 6 bases; nucleotides not matched to a gene: 5. The germline gives CDR1 DFQATT, CDR2 SNEGSKA (reference sequence). CDR3 nucleotides: TGCAGTGCCACCCCAGGGGGCGAGCAGTACTTC. It encodes CSATPGGEQYF.

Written as DNA, the CDR3 is TGTGCCAGCAGTTTAGGCTGGGGGGGCTACGAGCAGTACTTC. Amino acid sequence: CASSLGWGGYEQYF. The chain has TRBV27 and TRBJ2-7, with TRBD2 identical over 7 bases. V lost 2 bases and J lost 3; bases outside the gene matches: 4. Germline V gene sequence: CDR1 MNHEY, CDR2 SMNVEV (reference sequence). The CDR3 is 14 residues long.